The 17 T cell receptor beta chains in this list originate from one sample, sequenced in a study of CD8 T cells in ankylosing spondylitis. TCRdb redid the calling of the 5' RACE reads with MiXCR, one entry per CDR3 protein. The sample lists about 440,000 distinct CDR3 sequences, 17% occurring once. Regarding the study as a whole: Typical of ankylosing spondylitis blood, it appeared, was a TCR beta motif of roughly eight highly homologous variants.

These receptors have no identified antigens. The sample taken for sequencing was blood, either unsorted or a sorted T cell fraction (not recorded which). The receptors were gathered from a male donor with ankylosing spondylitis.

This clonotype has a handful of counts. The chain recombines TRBV28 with TRBJ1-2; the D is unclear. This CDR3 is 14 amino acids long. The germline V gene has CDR1 MDHEN and CDR2 SYDVKM. Trimming removed 0 bases at V and 4 bases at J, with 9 bases between. The CDR3 reads CASSLWGNGYGYTF. In nucleotides, the CDR3 is TGTGCCAGCAGTTTATGGGGAAACGGCTATGGCTACACCTTC.

This clonotype was found a few times. The rearrangement joins TRBV7-2 to TRBJ1-6; possible D gene TRBD1, 6 bases. Trimming stripped 6 bases from V and 5 bases from J, with 11 bases between. The length of the CDR3 is 14 residues. The germline CDR1 and CDR2 sequences are SGHTA and FQGNSA. CDR3 nucleotide sequence: TGTGCCAGCAGTCAGGACAGTCATAATTCACCCCTCCACTTT. As protein: CASSQDSHNSPLHF. Combining the CDR3 with reference TRBV7-2 and TRBJ1-6 gives the whole variable domain GAGVSQSPSNKVTEKGKDVELRCDPISGHTALYWYRQSLGQGLEFLIYFQGNSAPDKSGLPSDRFSAERTGGSVSTLTIQRTQQEDSAVYLCASSQDSHNSPLHFGNGTRLTVT.

This chain links TRBV5-5 with TRBJ2-3; 10 bases are a match to TRBD2. CDR1 and CDR2 from the germline V gene are SGHKS and YYEKEE (reference sequence). The CDR3 has 15 residues. V gave up 5 bases and J gave up 9 bases; unmatched junction bases: 12. CDR3 sequence: CASSSSAASGGTQYF. CDR3 bases: TGTGCCAGCAGTTCCTCCGCGGCTAGCGGGGGAACGCAGTATTTT. The full variable domain, its missing parts supplied by reference TRBV5-5 and TRBJ2-3, is DAGVTQSPTHLIKTRGQQVTLRCSPISGHKSVSWYQQVLGQGPQFIFQYYEKEERGRGNFPDRFSARQFPNYSSELNVNALLLGDSALYLCASSSSAASGGTQYFGPGTRLTVL.

J is TRBJ1-5 and V is TRBV7-2; TRBD1 might be the D (6 bases). The CDR3 has 17 residues. The ends were cut back, 1 base at V and 4 bases at J, with 17 bases in the middle. In germline, CDR1 is SGHTA, CDR2 FQGNSA. CDR3 in DNA: TGTGCCAGCAGCTTAGTTTTGTCCAGGGGCCCGAATCAGCCCCAGCATTTT. Protein sequence: CASSLVLSRGPNQPQHF.

This clonotype was counted only a few times. The chain employs TRBV7-3 and TRBJ2-2, with a possible D match to TRBD2 (6 bases). CDR1 is SGHTA, CDR2 FQGTGA, per germline. The V end lost 5 bases, the J end lost 0 bases, and 13 bases lay between the germline ends. The CDR3 runs to 16 residues. CDR3 in DNA: TGTGCCAGCAGCCCCCAAGCGGGCTCGAACACCGGGGAGCTGTTTTTT. Its protein product is CASSPQAGSNTGELFF.

In its sample, this clonotype was seen a few times. This chain uses TRBV4-2 with TRBJ2-3; 12 bases are shared with TRBD2. The CDR3 is 15 residues long. V gave up 1 base and J gave up 8 bases; unmatched junction bases: 4. From germline, CDR1 is LGHNA and CDR2 YNFKEQ. CDR3 in amino acids: CASSQGLAGGGTQYF. In DNA form, the CDR3 reads TGTGCCAGCAGCCAAGGGCTAGCGGGAGGGGGTACGCAGTATTTT.

The rearrangement joins TRBV20-1 to TRBJ1-5, with D possibly matching TRBD1 (5 bases). V was trimmed by 3 bases and J by 6 bases, leaving 12 bases between them. The CDR3 extends over 13 amino acids. Per the germline V gene, CDR1 is DFQATT and CDR2 is SNEGSKA (reference sequence). CDR3 in amino acids: CSASGGLGQPQHF. In DNA, the CDR3 is TGCAGTGCTAGTGGGGGTTTGGGTCAGCCCCAGCATTTT.

This clonotype was observed a handful of times. V is TRBV20-1 and J is TRBJ1-2; D might be TRBD1 (6 bases). Germline CDR1 DFQATT, CDR2 SNEGSKA (reference sequence). This CDR3 region has 15 residues. The V end was cut by 0 bases, the J end by 5 bases, with 16 bases between. The DNA for the CDR3 is TGCAGTGCTAGAGATCGCCAGGGGCGATGGTATGGCTACACCTTC. This encodes CSARDRQGRWYGYTF.

This clonotype was detected only a few times. The CDR3 DNA sequence: TGTGCCAGCAGCCTACTAGCTCCCACCACAGATACGCAGTATTTT. Its translation: CASSLLAPTTDTQYF. The V and J genes are TRBV25-1 and TRBJ2-3; perhaps TRBD2 as D (6 bases). The CDR3 extends over 15 amino acids. CDR1 MGHDK and CDR2 SYGVNS come from the germline V gene. Trimming removed 6 bases at V and 2 bases at J, with 15 bases between.

This chain uses TRBV12-3 or TRBV12-4 with TRBJ2-3; possibly TRBD1 for D (6 bases). Between the trimmed V and J ends, which lost 1 base and 0 bases, there was a span of 11 bases. This CDR3 region has 16 residues. CDR3 sequence: CASSLGDTTSTDTQYF. In DNA form, the CDR3 reads TGTGCCAGCAGTTTAGGGGACACAACTAGCACAGATACGCAGTATTTT.

The rearrangement joins TRBV5-1 to TRBJ1-2; a weak D match, TRBD1 (6 bases). Germline V gene lookup returns CDR1 SGHRS and CDR2 YFSETQ. V gave up 5 bases and J gave up 7 bases, with 12 bases separating them. The CDR3 runs 12 residues. CDR3 sequence: CASSTGALGYTF. The DNA for the CDR3 is TGCGCCAGCAGTACGGGGGCGCTTGGCTACACCTTC.

The chain couples TRBV5-5 to TRBJ2-7; D perhaps matches TRBD1 (6 bases). Between the trimmed V and J ends, which lost 4 bases and 1 base, there was a span of 15 bases. The CDR3 covers 15 residues. Germline CDR1 SGHKS, CDR2 YYEKEE (reference sequence). The DNA of the CDR3 is TGTGCCAGCAGCACTCACCTAGGGGGTTCCTACGAGCAGTACTTC. Translation: CASSTHLGGSYEQYF.

This clonotype was counted between two and nine times. The V and J genes are TRBV5-6 and TRBJ2-5, with a possible D match to TRBD1 (7 bases). V lost 0 bases, J lost 2 bases, and 20 bases lay in between. From germline, CDR1 is SGHDT and CDR2 YYEEEE. This CDR3 contains 18 residues. This CDR3 reads CASSLVRRAGGQQETQYF. The CDR3 nucleotides are TGTGCCAGCAGCTTGGTGAGGAGGGCAGGGGGTCAGCAAGAGACCCAGTACTTC.

The gene calls are TRBV20-1 and TRBJ1-2; weak D call: TRBD1 (6 bases). The CDR3 runs 14 residues. V was trimmed by 4 bases and J by 7 bases, leaving 19 bases between them. Germline CDR1 DFQATT, CDR2 SNEGSKA (reference sequence). The CDR3 region is CSANIPGQMGGYTF. The DNA for the CDR3 is TGCAGTGCTAACATTCCGGGACAAATGGGTGGCTACACCTTC.

The chain links TRBV7-3 to TRBJ2-5; D is undetermined. This CDR3 has 13 amino acids. The V gene lost 0 bases and the J gene lost 4 bases, with 6 bases spanning the gap. CDR1 is SGHTA and CDR2 is FQGTGA in the germline V gene. The CDR3 DNA follows: TGTGCCAGCAGCTTAACGAGTCGAGAGACCCAGTACTTC. Residues: CASSLTSRETQYF.

In its sample, this clonotype was seen a few times. V and J are TRBV4-1 and TRBJ2-7, with 9 bases lining up with TRBD1. The V gene end was trimmed by 4 bases and the J gene end by 5 bases; junction bases not matched to a gene: 9. The CDR3 runs 15 residues. Germline V gives CDR1 MGHRA, CDR2 YSYEKL. The CDR3 nucleotides read TGCGCCAGCAGCCTCTGGGCGGGACAGGGAGACGAGCAGTACTTC. Translated, it gives CASSLWAGQGDEQYF.

V is TRBV6-6 and J is TRBJ2-3, with 9 bases matching TRBD2. The CDR3 contains 18 residues. Germline V gene data show CDR1 as MNHNY and CDR2 as SVGAGI (reference sequence). With 1 base clipped from V and 1 base from J, the junction kept 9 bases outside the gene matches. This CDR3 is CASSYWGGTSGRTDTQYF. CDR3 DNA sequence: TGTGCCAGCAGTTACTGGGGGGGAACTAGCGGGCGCACAGATACGCAGTATTTT.